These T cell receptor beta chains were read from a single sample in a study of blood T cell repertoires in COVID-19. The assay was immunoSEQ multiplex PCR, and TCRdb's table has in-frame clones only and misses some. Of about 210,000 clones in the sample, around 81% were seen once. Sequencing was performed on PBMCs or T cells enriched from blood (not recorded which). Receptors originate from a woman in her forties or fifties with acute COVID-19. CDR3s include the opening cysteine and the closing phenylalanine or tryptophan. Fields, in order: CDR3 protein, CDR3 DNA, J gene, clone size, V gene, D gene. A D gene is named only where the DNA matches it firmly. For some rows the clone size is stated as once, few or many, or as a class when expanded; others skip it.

cdr3_aa: CASSLYSTEAFF
cdr3_nt: TGTGCCAGCAGTTTATACTCAACTGAAGCTTTCTTT
j_call: TRBJ1-1
clone_size: NA
v_call: TRBV28
d_call: NA

cdr3_aa: CASSMGWDTYYNEQFF
cdr3_nt: TGTGCCAGCAGCATGGGGTGGGACACCTACTACAATGAGCAGTTCTTC
j_call: TRBJ2-1
clone_size: few
v_call: TRBV7-9
d_call: NA

cdr3_aa: CASSQGTGGVYGYTF
cdr3_nt: TGCGCCAGCAGCCAAGGGACAGGTGGTGTCTATGGCTACACCTTC
j_call: TRBJ1-2
clone_size: once
v_call: TRBV4-3
d_call: TRBD1

cdr3_aa: CASSPGDRSNEKLFF
cdr3_nt: TGTGCCAGCAGCCCAGGGGACAGGTCTAATGAAAAACTGTTTTTT
j_call: TRBJ1-4
clone_size: few
v_call: TRBV9
d_call: TRBD1

cdr3_aa: CASSLEANEQFF
cdr3_nt: TGTGCCAGCAGCTTAGAGGCTAATGAGCAGTTCTTC
j_call: TRBJ2-1
clone_size: NA
v_call: TRBV11-3
d_call: NA

cdr3_aa: CASSRHSGRAPEQYF
cdr3_nt: TGTGCCAGCAGTCGACATAGCGGGAGGGCCCCCGAGCAGTACTTC
j_call: TRBJ2-7
clone_size: NA
v_call: TRBV28
d_call: TRBD2

cdr3_aa: CASSSDQGGGYTF
cdr3_nt: TGTGCCAGCAGTTCCGATCAGGGAGGTGGCTACACCTTC
j_call: TRBJ1-2
clone_size: NA
v_call: TRBV28
d_call: NA

cdr3_aa: CASSDGGREMRGYTF
cdr3_nt: TGTGCCAGCAGTGACGGGGGCAGGGAAATGCGTGGCTACACCTTC
j_call: TRBJ1-2
clone_size: few
v_call: TRBV6-4
d_call: NA

cdr3_aa: CASSSPGTGTNTIYF
cdr3_nt: TGTGCCAGCAGTTCACCCGGGACAGGGACCAACACCATATATTTT
j_call: TRBJ1-3
clone_size: NA
v_call: TRBV28
d_call: TRBD1

cdr3_aa: CASSRTRIPYNEQFF
cdr3_nt: TGTGCCAGCAGCAGGACTAGGATCCCCTACAATGAGCAGTTCTTC
j_call: TRBJ2-1
clone_size: NA
v_call: TRBV7-3
d_call: TRBD2

cdr3_aa: CASSLKGRAPYSNQPQHF
cdr3_nt: TGTGCCAGCAGCTTAAAAGGCAGGGCCCCTTATAGCAATCAGCCCCAGCATTTT
j_call: TRBJ1-5
clone_size: NA
v_call: TRBV7-8
d_call: NA

cdr3_aa: CASSRGTGSTGEQFF
cdr3_nt: TGTGCCAGCAGCCGTGGGACAGGGAGTACGGGTGAGCAGTTCTTC
j_call: TRBJ2-1
clone_size: once
v_call: TRBV3-1/TRBV3-2
d_call: TRBD1

cdr3_aa: CASSRGGAGYGYTF
cdr3_nt: TGTGCCAGCAGTCGCGGGGGAGCGGGCTATGGCTACACCTTC
j_call: TRBJ1-2
clone_size: once
v_call: TRBV28
d_call: NA

cdr3_aa: CASSSRGTGMSYEQYF
cdr3_nt: TGTGCCAGCAGCTCCCGGGGGACAGGGATGTCCTACGAGCAGTACTTC
j_call: TRBJ2-7
clone_size: NA
v_call: TRBV7-9
d_call: TRBD1

cdr3_aa: CASSLQTGYTEAFF
cdr3_nt: TGCGCCAGCAGCCTACAGACAGGGTACACTGAAGCTTTCTTT
j_call: TRBJ1-1
clone_size: NA
v_call: TRBV5-1
d_call: TRBD1

cdr3_aa: CAWSVAGDGTGELFF
cdr3_nt: TGTGCCTGGAGCGTAGCGGGAGACGGCACCGGGGAGCTGTTTTTT
j_call: TRBJ2-2
clone_size: NA
v_call: TRBV30
d_call: TRBD2